These T cell receptor beta chains were read from a single sample in a study of blood T cell repertoires in COVID-19. The assay was immunoSEQ multiplex PCR, and TCRdb's table has in-frame clones only and misses some. This sample has 150,000 to 200,000 clones, with roughly 77% found just once. Specimen: peripheral blood. These receptors originate from a human donor in a cohort sampled during active COVID-19. Both conserved end residues are part of each CDR3. A D gene is named only where the DNA matches it firmly. The size of a clone is reported for some rows only, either as once, few or many, or as a class for expanded clones.

d_gene	abundance	v_gene	j_gene	CDR3aa	CDR3nt
.	.	TRBV7-9	TRBJ1-1	CASSLFLGARTEAFF	TGTGCCAGCAGCCTCTTTTTGGGGGCGCGGACTGAAGCTTTCTTT
TRBD2	.	TRBV4-3	TRBJ2-3	CASSQDRGLAGDTQYF	TGCGCCAGCAGCCAAGATAGGGGACTAGCGGGAGATACGCAGTATTTT
.	.	TRBV6-2/TRBV6-3	TRBJ2-3	CASSYGPVSGEMGAPNTQYF	TGTGCCAGCAGTTACGGGCCGGTTTCCGGAGAGATGGGGGCCCCCAATACGCAGTATTTT
.	.	TRBV2	TRBJ1-2	CASSEGGVGDYGYTF	TGTGCCAGCAGTGAGGGCGGGGTCGGGGACTATGGCTACACCTTC
.	.	TRBV9	TRBJ1-2	CASSVEAGYGYTF	TGTGCCAGCAGCGTAGAGGCAGGCTATGGCTACACCTTC
.	.	TRBV4-3	TRBJ2-5	CASSQDRGGVRETQYF	TGCGCCAGCAGCCAAGATAGAGGGGGAGTGAGAGAGACCCAGTACTTC
.	.	TRBV7-2	TRBJ2-1	CASNVDRYNEQFF	TGTGCCAGCAACGTCGACAGATACAATGAGCAGTTCTTC
TRBD2	once	TRBV15	TRBJ2-7	CATSRDFSGRAWEQYF	TGTGCCACCAGCAGAGATTTTAGCGGGAGGGCCTGGGAGCAGTACTTC
TRBD1	.	TRBV9	TRBJ1-2	CASSVSGGSDYGYTF	TGTGCCAGCAGCGTTTCAGGGGGCTCCGACTATGGCTACACCTTC
TRBD1	.	TRBV9	TRBJ2-7	CASSRDRGYEQYF	TGTGCCAGCAGCCGGGACAGGGGCTACGAGCAGTACTTC
.	few	TRBV11-1	TRBJ1-2	CASSLRTGGEGYTF	TGTGCCAGCAGCTTACGTACGGGGGGCGAAGGCTACACCTTC
TRBD1	.	TRBV27	TRBJ1-6	CASSALTGPGSPLHF	TGTGCCAGCAGTGCCCTGACAGGGCCGGGGTCACCCCTCCACTTT
TRBD1	.	TRBV3-1/TRBV3-2	TRBJ1-2	CASSLMTGPHNYGYTF	TGTGCCAGCAGCCTAATGACAGGGCCTCATAACTATGGCTACACCTTC
.	.	TRBV10-1	TRBJ2-7	CASSRGEAGRGYEQYF	TGCGCCAGCAGTAGAGGGGAGGCAGGGCGTGGCTACGAGCAGTACTTC
.	once	TRBV3-1/TRBV3-2	TRBJ2-3	CASSQTNSTDTQYF	TGTGCCAGCAGCCAGACTAACAGCACAGATACGCAGTATTTT
.	.	TRBV30	TRBJ2-1	CAWRATTFHSEQFF	TGTGCCTGGAGGGCTACTACCTTTCATTCGGAGCAGTTCTTC
.	.	TRBV27	TRBJ1-1	CASSFTPNTEAFF	TGTGCCAGCAGTTTTACACCGAACACTGAAGCTTTCTTT
TRBD2	.	TRBV11-1	TRBJ2-3	CASSDVWRGGADTQYF	TGTGCCAGCAGCGACGTTTGGCGGGGAGGGGCAGATACGCAGTATTTT
.	.	TRBV11-2	TRBJ2-1	CASSSSRVGNEQFF	TGTGCCAGCAGCTCGTCCCGGGTTGGTAATGAGCAGTTCTTC
.	.	TRBV30	TRBJ1-4	CAWSSAEWAKLFF	TGTGCCTGGAGCTCGGCTGAATGGGCCAAACTGTTTTTT
TRBD1	.	TRBV20-1	TRBJ2-1	CSGSTGGSYNEQFF	TGCAGTGGTAGTACAGGGGGATCCTACAATGAGCAGTTCTTC
TRBD2	.	TRBV4-3	TRBJ2-2	CASSQVVSSGTSGLANTGELFF	TGCGCCAGCAGCCAAGTCGTAAGCTCAGGGACTAGCGGGCTTGCGAACACCGGGGAGCTGTTTTTT
.	.	TRBV7-2	TRBJ2-7	CASTTGLVSEQYF	TGTGCCAGCACCACCGGGTTAGTGAGCGAGCAGTACTTC
TRBD1	few	TRBV19	TRBJ1-5	CASSINLGGAYQPQHF	TGTGCCAGTAGTATAAATTTAGGGGGCGCGTATCAGCCCCAGCATTTT
TRBD2	.	TRBV6-2/TRBV6-3	TRBJ2-3	CASSLTPGLAEPDTQYF	TGTGCCAGCAGCCTCACCCCGGGACTAGCTGAGCCAGATACGCAGTATTTT
.	many	TRBV27	TRBJ2-5	CASSFQGSFQETQYF	TGTGCCAGCAGTTTCCAGGGGTCCTTTCAAGAGACCCAGTACTTC
.	.	TRBV2	TRBJ2-2	CASRRDLLVSGELFF	TGTGCCAGTCGTCGGGACTTGTTGGTTTCCGGGGAGCTGTTTTTT
.	.	TRBV4-1	TRBJ1-2	CASSQEGTESGYTF	TGCGCCAGCAGCCAAGAAGGAACAGAAAGTGGCTACACCTTC
TRBD1	many	TRBV6-2/TRBV6-3	TRBJ1-6	CASSYARDSGSPLHF	TGTGCCAGCAGTTACGCCCGGGACAGCGGGTCACCCCTCCACTTT
TRBD1	.	TRBV11-2	TRBJ2-3	CASRRTGRDTDTQYF	TGTGCCAGCAGGCGGACAGGGCGGGACACAGATACGCAGTATTTT
TRBD2	.	TRBV15	TRBJ2-7	CATSRARTSGHKLSHEQYF	TGTGCCACCAGCAGAGCTCGGACTAGCGGACATAAGCTGTCGCACGAGCAGTACTTC
.	.	TRBV28	TRBJ1-5	CASSLGQHGQPQHF	TGTGCCAGCAGTTTAGGGCAGCATGGTCAGCCCCAGCATTTT
.	.	TRBV28	TRBJ1-1	CASNLRSNTEAFF	TGTGCCAGCAACCTTCGCAGTAACACTGAAGCTTTCTTT
.	few	TRBV27	TRBJ1-5	CASRGAKQQPQHF	TGTGCCAGCAGAGGGGCTAAGCAACAGCCCCAGCATTTT
.	many	TRBV7-2	TRBJ1-1	CASSLAGGAKTEAFF	TGTGCCAGCAGCTTAGCAGGGGGGGCAAAAACTGAAGCTTTCTTT
.	.	TRBV6-5	TRBJ1-5	CASKKQGDQPQHF	TGTGCCAGCAAGAAACAGGGAGACCAGCCCCAGCATTTT
.	.	TRBV15	TRBJ1-5	CATSYRTVSSNQPQHF	TGTGCCACCTCATACCGGACAGTTTCAAGCAATCAGCCCCAGCATTTT
TRBD1	.	TRBV5-1	TRBJ2-6	CASLPSGTGNSGANVLTF	TGCGCCAGCCTCCCTTCCGGGACAGGGAACTCTGGGGCCAACGTCCTGACTTTC
TRBD2	once	TRBV11-2	TRBJ2-2	CASSPVSSGAQWGTGELFF	TGTGCCAGCAGCCCGGTTTCTAGCGGAGCCCAATGGGGCACCGGGGAGCTGTTTTTT
TRBD2	.	TRBV6-5	TRBJ2-1	CASSFRTSGSIREQFF	TGTGCCAGCAGTTTCCGGACTAGCGGGAGTATACGGGAGCAGTTCTTC
TRBD1	.	TRBV4-1	TRBJ2-7	CASSLGTGTGDEQYF	TGCGCCAGCAGCCTAGGGACCGGGACAGGGGACGAGCAGTACTTC
TRBD1	.	TRBV28	TRBJ2-2	CASSFGTGNPGELFF	TGTGCCAGCAGTTTCGGGACAGGGAATCCCGGGGAGCTGTTTTTT
TRBD1	.	TRBV10-1	TRBJ1-1	CASSEATGGTTEAFF	TGCGCCAGCAGTGAGGCGACAGGGGGCACCACTGAAGCTTTCTTT
.	.	TRBV5-1	TRBJ2-7	CASSSDSFPYEQYF	TGCGCCAGCAGCTCGGACAGTTTCCCTTACGAGCAGTACTTC
.	.	TRBV7-8	TRBJ2-7	CASSLAGGEQYF	TGTGCCAGCAGCTTAGCTGGCGGCGAGCAGTACTTC
TRBD1	.	TRBV7-9	TRBJ2-7	CASSRTGQGRSQYF	TGTGCCAGCAGCCGCACCGGACAGGGGCGTAGTCAGTACTTC
TRBD1	.	TRBV19	TRBJ1-2	CASSIFGDRGIFRYTF	TGTGCCAGTAGTATATTCGGGGACAGGGGGATTTTTCGCTACACCTTC
TRBD2	.	TRBV5-1	TRBJ2-1	CASSLPRLAGVNEQFF	TGCGCCAGCAGCCTTCCCCGGCTAGCGGGCGTTAATGAGCAGTTCTTC
.	.	TRBV2	TRBJ2-3	CASPRSPDTQYF	TGTGCCAGCCCTAGGTCCCCAGATACGCAGTATTTT
.	.	TRBV12-5	TRBJ1-1	CASGPGMNTEAFF	TGTGCTAGTGGTCCGGGGATGAACACTGAAGCTTTCTTT
.	.	TRBV27	TRBJ1-5	CASSGDRAGLGPQHF	TGTGCCAGCAGTGGGGATAGGGCGGGGCTGGGTCCCCAGCATTTT
TRBD2	.	TRBV4-1	TRBJ2-1	CASSQLRSGRGNEQFF	TGCGCCAGCAGCCAACTCAGGAGCGGGAGGGGCAATGAGCAGTTCTTC
TRBD2	.	TRBV7-6	TRBJ2-1	CASSLRTSDEQFF	TGTGCCAGCAGCTTGAGGACTAGCGATGAGCAGTTCTTC
.	.	TRBV5-1	TRBJ1-6	CASSFQGNSPLHF	TGCGCCAGCAGTTTTCAGGGGAATTCACCCCTCCACTTT
TRBD1	.	TRBV6-6	TRBJ2-5	CASSPGTGEETQYF	TGTGCCAGCAGTCCCGGGACAGGGGAAGAGACCCAGTACTTC